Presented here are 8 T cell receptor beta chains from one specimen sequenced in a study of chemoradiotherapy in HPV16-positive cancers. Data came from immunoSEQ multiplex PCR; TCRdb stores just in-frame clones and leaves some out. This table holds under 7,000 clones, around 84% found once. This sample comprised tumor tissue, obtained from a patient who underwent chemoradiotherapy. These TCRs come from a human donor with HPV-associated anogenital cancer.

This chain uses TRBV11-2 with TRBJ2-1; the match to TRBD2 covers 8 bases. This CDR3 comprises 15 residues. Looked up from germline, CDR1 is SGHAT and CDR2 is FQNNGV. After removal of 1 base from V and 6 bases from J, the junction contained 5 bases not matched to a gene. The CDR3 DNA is TGTGCCAGCAGCTTAGTTGCGGGGGGCCTCAATGAGCAGTTCTTC. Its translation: CASSLVAGGLNEQFF. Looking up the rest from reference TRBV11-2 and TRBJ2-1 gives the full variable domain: EAGVAQSPRYKIIEKRQSVAFWCNPISGHATLYWYQQILGQGPKLLIQFQNNGVVDDSQLPKDRFSAERLKGVDSTLKIQPAKLEDSAVYLCASSLVAGGLNEQFFGPGTRLTVL.

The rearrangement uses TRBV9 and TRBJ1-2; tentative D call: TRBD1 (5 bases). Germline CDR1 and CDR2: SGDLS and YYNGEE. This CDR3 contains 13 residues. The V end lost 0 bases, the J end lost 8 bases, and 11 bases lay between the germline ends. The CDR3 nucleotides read TGTGCCAGCAGCGTAGGGGGCAGGCGGGGCTACACCTTC. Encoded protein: CASSVGGRRGYTF.

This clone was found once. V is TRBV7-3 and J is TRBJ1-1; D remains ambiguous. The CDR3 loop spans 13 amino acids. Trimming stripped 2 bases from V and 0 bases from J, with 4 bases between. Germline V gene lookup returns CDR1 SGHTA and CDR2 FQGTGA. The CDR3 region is CASSLYLNTEAFF. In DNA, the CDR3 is TGTGCCAGCAGCTTATATTTGAACACTGAAGCTTTCTTT.

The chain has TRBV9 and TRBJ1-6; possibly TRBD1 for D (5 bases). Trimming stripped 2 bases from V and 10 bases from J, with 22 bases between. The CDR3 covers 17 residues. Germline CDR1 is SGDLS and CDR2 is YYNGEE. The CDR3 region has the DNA TGTGCCAGCAGCGTCGGCCCCCAGGGTCGGGGAGGATCACCCCTCCACTTT. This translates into CASSVGPQGRGGSPLHF.

As DNA, the CDR3 is TGTGCCAGCTCATCTGAACAGGGGGCAGGTCAGCCCCAGCATTTT. This gives the protein CASSSEQGAGQPQHF. V and J are TRBV18 and TRBJ1-5, with 9 positions matching TRBD1. V lost 5 bases to trimming and J lost 6 bases; unmatched junction nucleotides: 8. CDR3 length: 15 amino acids. CDR1 is KGHSH and CDR2 is LQKENI in the germline V gene.

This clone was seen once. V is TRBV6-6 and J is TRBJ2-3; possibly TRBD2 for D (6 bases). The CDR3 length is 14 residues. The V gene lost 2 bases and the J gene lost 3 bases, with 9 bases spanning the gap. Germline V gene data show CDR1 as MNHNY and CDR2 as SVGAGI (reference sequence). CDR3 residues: CASSYVAATDTQYF. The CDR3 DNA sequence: TGTGCCAGCAGTTACGTAGCGGCTACAGATACGCAGTATTTT.

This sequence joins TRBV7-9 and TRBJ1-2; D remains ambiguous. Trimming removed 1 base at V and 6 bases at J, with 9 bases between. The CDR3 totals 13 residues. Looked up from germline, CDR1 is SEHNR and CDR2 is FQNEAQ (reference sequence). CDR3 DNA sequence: TGTGCCAGCAGCTTAGGGCCCGCGGATGGCTACACCTTC. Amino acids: CASSLGPADGYTF.

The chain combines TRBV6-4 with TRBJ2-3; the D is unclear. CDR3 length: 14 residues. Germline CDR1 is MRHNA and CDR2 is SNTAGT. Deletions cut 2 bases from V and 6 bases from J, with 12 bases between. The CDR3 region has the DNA TGTGCCAGCAGTGACAATTTAGACACCGATACGCAGTATTTT. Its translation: CASSDNLDTDTQYF.